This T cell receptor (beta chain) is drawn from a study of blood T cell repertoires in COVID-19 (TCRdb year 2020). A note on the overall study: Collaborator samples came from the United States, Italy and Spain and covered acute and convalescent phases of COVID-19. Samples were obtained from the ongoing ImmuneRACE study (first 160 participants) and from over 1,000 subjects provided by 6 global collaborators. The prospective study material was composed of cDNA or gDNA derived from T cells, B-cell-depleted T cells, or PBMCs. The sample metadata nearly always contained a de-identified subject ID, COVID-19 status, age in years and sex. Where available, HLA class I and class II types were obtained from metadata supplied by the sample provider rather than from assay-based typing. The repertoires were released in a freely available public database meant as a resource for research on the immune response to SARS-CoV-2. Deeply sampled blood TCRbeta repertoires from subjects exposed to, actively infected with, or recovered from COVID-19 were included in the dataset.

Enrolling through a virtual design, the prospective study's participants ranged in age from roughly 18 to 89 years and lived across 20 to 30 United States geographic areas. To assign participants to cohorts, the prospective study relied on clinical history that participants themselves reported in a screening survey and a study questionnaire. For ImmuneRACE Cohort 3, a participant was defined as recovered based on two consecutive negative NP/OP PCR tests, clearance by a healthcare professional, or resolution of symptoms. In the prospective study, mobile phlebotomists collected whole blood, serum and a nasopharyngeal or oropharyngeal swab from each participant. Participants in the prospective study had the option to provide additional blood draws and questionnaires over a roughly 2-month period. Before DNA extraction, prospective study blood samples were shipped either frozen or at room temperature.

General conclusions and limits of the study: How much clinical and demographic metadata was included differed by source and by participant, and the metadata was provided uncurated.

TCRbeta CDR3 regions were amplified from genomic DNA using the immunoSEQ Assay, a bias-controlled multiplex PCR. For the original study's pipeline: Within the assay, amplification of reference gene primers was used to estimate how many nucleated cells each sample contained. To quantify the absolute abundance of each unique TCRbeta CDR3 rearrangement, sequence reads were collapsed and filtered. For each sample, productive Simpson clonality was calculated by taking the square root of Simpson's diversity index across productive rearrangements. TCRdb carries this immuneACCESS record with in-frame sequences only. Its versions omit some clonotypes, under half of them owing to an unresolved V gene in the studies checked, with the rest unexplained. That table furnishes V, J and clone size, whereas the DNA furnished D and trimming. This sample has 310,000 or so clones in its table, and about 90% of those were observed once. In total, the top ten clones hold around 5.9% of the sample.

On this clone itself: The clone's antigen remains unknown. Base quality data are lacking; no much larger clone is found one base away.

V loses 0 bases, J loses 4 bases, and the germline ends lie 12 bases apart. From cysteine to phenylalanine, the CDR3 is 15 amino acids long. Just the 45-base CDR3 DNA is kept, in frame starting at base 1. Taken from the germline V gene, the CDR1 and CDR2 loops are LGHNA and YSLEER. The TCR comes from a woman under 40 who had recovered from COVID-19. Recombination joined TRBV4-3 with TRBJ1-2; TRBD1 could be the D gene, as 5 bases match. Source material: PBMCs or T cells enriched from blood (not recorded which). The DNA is TGCGCCAGCAGCCAAGATTACGACAGACCCTATGGCTACACCTTC. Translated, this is CASSQDYDRPYGYTF.